These 31 T cell receptor beta chains were all obtained from the same sample, sequenced in a study of T cells in Graves' hyperthyroidism and ophthalmopathy. There were TCR beta CDR3 regions amplified from RNA transcripts. First-round RT-PCR of the TCR CDR3 relied on the HTBI primer set. TCRdb re-analysed the multiplex PCR reads in MiXCR, keeping a single row per CDR3 protein. This repertoire shows roughly 580,000 distinct CDR3 sequences, about 14% found once; its top ten account for almost 6%. The sample taken for sequencing was blood. Receptors were obtained from a young woman with Graves' hyperthyroidism that later progressed to Graves' ophthalmopathy.

Many counts were recorded for this clonotype. For the CDR3, the DNA is TGTGCCATCAGTGGGGGGGACCCAACGGAGACCCAGTACTTC. Its translation is CAISGGDPTETQYF. This chain uses TRBV10-3 with TRBJ2-5; D perhaps matches TRBD2 (6 bases). Germline CDR1 and CDR2: ENHRY and SYGVKD. The CDR3 totals 14 residues. V lost 4 bases and J 5 bases, leaving 14 bases between the germline ends.

This clonotype showed up many times. The rearrangement uses TRBV10-3 and TRBJ1-1, with 9 bases that match TRBD1. The CDR3 runs 16 residues. V lost 4 bases and J lost 4; bases outside the gene matches: 10. Germline V gives CDR1 ENHRY, CDR2 SYGVKD. The CDR3 region has the DNA TGTGCCATCAGTGGGCTCAGGACAGGGGAGGCCACTGAAGCTTTCTTT. The encoded protein is CAISGLRTGEATEAFF.

There are a few counts of this clonotype. The genes are TRBV20-1 and TRBJ2-1; D gene ambiguous. Trimming pared 3 bases from V and 5 bases from J, leaving 2 bases between. The CDR3 is 10 amino acids. CDR1 is DFQATT, CDR2 SNEGSKA, per germline (reference sequence). The CDR3 loop reads CSASNNEQFF. CDR3 nucleotide sequence: TGCAGTGCTAGTAACAATGAGCAGTTCTTC.

This clonotype occurred many times. The chain's CDR3 is CASSLTGVLTTDTQYF. The CDR3 DNA reads as TGTGCCAGCAGCTTAACTGGCGTACTAACCACAGATACGCAGTATTTT. The rearrangement joins TRBV7-3 to TRBJ2-3, with D unclear. The CDR3 is 16 residues long. V was trimmed by 0 bases and J by 2 bases, leaving 12 bases between them. Germline V gives CDR1 SGHTA, CDR2 FQGTGA.

The chain joins TRBV5-1 to TRBJ1-2; the D gene is possibly TRBD1 (5 bases). With 0 bases removed from V and 0 bases from J, the gap between germline ends came to 18 bases. Germline V gene lookup returns CDR1 SGHRS and CDR2 YFSETQ. This CDR3 region has 18 residues. Here the CDR3 reads CASSLALAGREANYGYTF. CDR3 nucleotide sequence: TGCGCCAGCAGCTTGGCCTTGGCAGGGAGGGAGGCTAACTATGGCTACACCTTC.

The genes are TRBV6-1 and TRBJ2-1, with D possibly matching TRBD1 (5 bases). V dropped 9 bases and J dropped 4 bases, with 22 bases sitting between them. Germline-derived CDR1 and CDR2 are MNHNS and SASEGT. The CDR3 is made up of 16 amino acids. The CDR3 spells CASEPETAQPYNEQFF. CDR3 in DNA: TGTGCCAGTGAACCCGAGACAGCCCAGCCGTACAATGAGCAGTTCTTC.

A note on this clonotype: The junction departs from germline at one end; a sequencing error may be responsible. V usage is TRBV9 and J usage is TRBJ2-7; no reliable D call. This CDR3 is 15 amino acids long. Germline V gene sequence: CDR1 SGDLS, CDR2 YYNGEE. For the CDR3, the DNA is TGTACCAGCAGCGTCCATAACGGAGTCGGGTACGAGCAGTACTTC. This translates into CTSSVHNGVGYEQYF.

This clonotype was observed at least ten times. The chain employs TRBV5-5 and TRBJ1-6, with D possibly being TRBD1 (6 bases). Germline values: CDR1 SGHKS, CDR2 YYEKEE (reference sequence). V gave up 3 bases and J gave up 10 bases, with 17 bases separating them. This CDR3 is built from 15 residues. CDR3 sequence: CASSSPTGIVSPLHF. CDR3 coding DNA: TGTGCCAGCAGCTCGCCTACAGGGATTGTCTCACCCCTCCACTTT.

This clonotype was seen more than once but under ten times. The germline gene is not matched at one end of the junction; a read error may be the cause. The V gene is TRBV3-1, the J gene TRBJ2-1; 10 bases align to TRBD2. Germline CDR1 and CDR2: LGHDT and YNNKEL (reference sequence). The CDR3 has 17 amino acids. The CDR3 nucleotides read TGTGGCAGCAGCCAAGAAGAAGGGCTAGCGGGGGACAATGAGCAGTTCTTC. Protein: CGSSQEEGLAGDNEQFF.

This clonotype was picked up a small number of times. Being one base from a much bigger clone, this may be a read error. The chain employs TRBV2 and TRBJ1-6; D is unclear. The CDR3 has 16 residues. Germline V gene data show CDR1 as SNHLY and CDR2 as FYNNEI. The chain's CDR3 is CASSEGEYSYNSPPHF. The CDR3 DNA reads TGTGCCAGCAGTGAAGGGGAGTACTCCTATAATTCACCCCCCCACTTT.

This clonotype occurred many times. This chain connects TRBV11-2 to TRBJ2-3, with unresolved D. Trimming pared 5 bases from V and 2 bases from J, leaving 17 bases between. The CDR3 has 16 amino acids. CDR1 SGHAT and CDR2 FQNNGV come from the germline V gene. For the CDR3, the DNA is TGTGCCAGCAGCCTCCTCTCGGCGGTTATCACAGATACGCAGTATTTT. It specifies CASSLLSAVITDTQYF.

This clonotype was seen many times. The J gene is TRBJ2-4, the V gene TRBV6-2 or TRBV6-3; D is undetermined. Germline-derived CDR1 and CDR2 are MNHEY and SVGEGT. This CDR3 contains 11 residues. Trimming pared 0 bases from V and 7 bases from J, leaving 1 base between. CDR3 sequence (DNA): TGTGCCAGCAGTTACTCGAACATTCAGTACTTC. The encoded protein is CASSYSNIQYF.

In its sample, this clonotype was seen many times. This chain uses TRBV28 with TRBJ2-1; 8 nucleotides agree with TRBD1. Trimming removed 5 bases from V and 3 bases from J; junction bases left unmatched: 3. The CDR3 has 14 residues. Per the germline V gene, CDR1 is MDHEN and CDR2 is SYDVKM. The CDR3 DNA reads as TGTGCCAGCAGTCAGGACAGGGACTACAATGAGCAGTTCTTC. This translates into CASSQDRDYNEQFF.

In this sample, this clonotype turned up many times. V is TRBV2 and J is TRBJ1-1; 10 bases agree with TRBD1. CDR1 and CDR2 (germline): SNHLY, FYNNEI. The ends lost 6 bases at V and 5 bases at J; junction bases unmatched: 6. This CDR3 has 14 residues. CDR3 sequence (DNA): TGTGCCAGCAGATGGGACAGGGGACGAACTGAAGCTTTCTTT. It yields the protein CASRWDRGRTEAFF.

This clonotype was seen many times. This rearrangement joins TRBV7-6 to TRBJ1-3; D is unclear. The CDR3 covers 16 residues. The V end was cut by 0 bases, the J end by 0 bases, with 9 bases between. Germline CDR1 and CDR2: SGHVS and FNYEAQ. The CDR3 nucleotides are TGTGCCAGCAGCTTAGCGCCCCCGCTCTCTGGAAACACCATATATTTT. Translating it yields CASSLAPPLSGNTIYF.

This clonotype was counted at least ten times. The V gene is TRBV7-2, the J gene TRBJ2-2; D remains ambiguous. Deletions cut 1 base from V and 4 bases from J, with 7 bases between. Germline CDR1 and CDR2: SGHTA and FQGNSA. The CDR3 consists of 14 residues. The CDR3 spells CASSLGPSTGELFF. The CDR3 nucleotides are TGTGCCAGCAGCTTAGGTCCTAGCACCGGGGAGCTGTTTTTT.

In this sample, this clonotype turned up a few times. The gene calls are TRBV11-3 and TRBJ2-7; D perhaps matches TRBD2 (7 bases). Between the trimmed V and J ends, which lost 6 bases and 6 bases, there was a span of 18 bases. The germline V gene has CDR1 SGHNT and CDR2 YENEEA. The CDR3 runs to 14 residues. As DNA, the CDR3 is TGTGCCAGCAGTCTTTACAGGGAGGGAAGCGAGCAGTACTTC. Residues: CASSLYREGSEQYF.

Concerning this clonotype: A much more abundant neighbour one base away suggests this may be a read error. The chain links TRBV20-1 to TRBJ1-6; 8 nucleotides agree with TRBD1. This CDR3 spans 15 amino acids. Per germline, CDR1 DFQATT and CDR2 SNEGSKA (reference sequence). CDR3: CSAGERTGLGSPLHF. The CDR3 DNA sequence: TGCAGTGCTGGAGAACGGACAGGGCTAGGATCACCCCTCCACTTT.

The V call is TRBV29-1, the J call TRBJ2-3; perhaps TRBD1 as D (6 bases). The CDR3 covers 13 residues. The V end lost 7 bases, the J end lost 4 bases, and 15 bases lay between the germline ends. CDR1 and CDR2 from the germline V gene are SQVTM and ANQGSEA. This CDR3 reads CSADRSGADTQYF. CDR3 sequence (DNA): TGCAGCGCAGACAGGTCAGGGGCAGATACGCAGTATTTT.

This clonotype was seen more than once but under ten times. This chain joins TRBV19 and TRBJ1-4, with D uncertain. From germline, CDR1 is LNHDA and CDR2 SQIVND (reference sequence). Trimming stripped 7 bases from V and 7 bases from J, with 10 bases between. The CDR3 runs to 12 residues. The CDR3 loop is CASTPRGEKLFF. The DNA for the CDR3 is TGTGCCAGTACACCACGGGGTGAAAAACTGTTTTTT. Variable domain in full (rest from reference TRBV19 and TRBJ1-4): DGGITQSPKYLFRKEGQNVTLSCEQNLNHDAMYWYRQDPGQGLRLIYYSQIVNDFQKGDIAEGYSVSREKKESFPLTVTSAQKNPTAFYLCASTPRGEKLFFGSGTQLSVL.

This clonotype came up many times. This chain links TRBV7-9 with TRBJ2-3; D possibly corresponds to TRBD1 (6 bases). Between the trimmed V and J ends, which lost 5 bases and 4 bases, there was a span of 13 bases. Germline CDR1 and CDR2: SEHNR and FQNEAQ (reference sequence). The length of the CDR3 is 14 residues. The chain's CDR3 is CASSLPGTPDTQYF. The CDR3 nucleotides are TGTGCCAGCAGCCTACCAGGGACACCAGATACGCAGTATTTT.

This clonotype was picked up a small number of times. The chain joins TRBV10-3 to TRBJ2-3; the D gene is possibly TRBD2 (6 bases). The CDR3 is 16 residues long. Germline V gene data show CDR1 as ENHRY and CDR2 as SYGVKD. Trimming cost V 4 bases and J 3 bases, with 17 bases left between them. The CDR3 spells CAISGGGQAGTDTQYF. The CDR3 DNA reads as TGTGCCATCAGTGGGGGCGGCCAGGCGGGGACAGATACGCAGTATTTT.

In DNA, the CDR3 is TGTGCCACCAGTGACCATAGCGGGAAGAGCGGTGAGCAGTTCTTC. It codes for CATSDHSGKSGEQFF. The genes are TRBV24-1 and TRBJ2-1; 8 positions match TRBD2. The CDR3 consists of 15 residues. V was pared by 4 bases and J by 9 bases, with 10 bases of the junction left unmatched. Germline CDR1 reads KGHDR; CDR2 reads SFDVKD.

This clonotype has a handful of counts. The CDR3 nucleotides are TGTGCCAGTCTAGCTTCTAGCACAGATACGCAGTATTTT. Translation: CASLASSTDTQYF. The chain employs TRBV6-1 and TRBJ2-3; D might be TRBD2 (5 bases). Trimming shortened V by 9 bases and J by 0 bases, and 10 bases separated the two germline ends. The CDR3 has 13 residues. The V gene's germline CDR1 is MNHNS and CDR2 SASEGT.

In regard to this clonotype: The junction departs from germline at one end; a sequencing error may be responsible. This chain joins TRBV11-3 and TRBJ2-7; TRBD2 aligns across 8 bases. This CDR3 is 15 amino acids long. The germline V gene encodes CDR1 SGHNT and CDR2 YENEEA. CDR3 protein: CASSLTGGADYEQCF. In nucleotides, the CDR3 is TGTGCCAGCAGCTTGACGGGAGGGGCGGACTACGAGCAGTGCTTC.

Comments on this clonotype: Just one base apart from a much larger clone, this may be a read error. The V gene is TRBV10-3, the J gene TRBJ2-7; a weak D match, TRBD2 (6 bases). The assigned J gene may be wrong: the sequence end matches TRBJ2-1 better. This CDR3 is 13 amino acids long. CDR1 is ENHRY and CDR2 is SYGVKD in the germline V gene. CDR3 amino acids: CAISGTEDYEQFF. DNA of the CDR3: TGTGCCATCAGCGGGACGGAGGACTACGAGCAGTTCTTC.

This clonotype came up many times. The rearrangement joins TRBV28 to TRBJ1-1; D is perhaps TRBD1 (6 bases). V was trimmed by 7 bases and J by 0 bases, leaving 12 bases between them. CDR3 length equals 14 residues. The germline CDR1 and CDR2 sequences are MDHEN and SYDVKM. Written as DNA, the CDR3 is TGTGCCAGCACACAGGGATTTATGAACACTGAAGCTTTCTTT. This gives the protein CASTQGFMNTEAFF.

This clonotype was detected many times. The V call is TRBV2, the J call TRBJ2-7; 9 bases match TRBD1. CDR1 and CDR2 (germline): SNHLY, FYNNEI. CDR3 length equals 13 residues. V lost 4 bases and J lost 4; bases outside the gene matches: 2. The CDR3 loop is CASSAGTGYEQYF. Here the CDR3 DNA reads TGTGCCAGCAGTGCCGGGACAGGGTACGAGCAGTACTTC.

At least ten counts were recorded for this clonotype. V is TRBV14 and J is TRBJ1-1; D is unresolved. Germline assignment: CDR1 SGHDN and CDR2 FVKESK. Deletions cut 0 bases from V and 0 bases from J, with 11 bases between. The CDR3 sequence is 16 residues long. CDR3 sequence: CASSQDLISLNTEAFF. Written as DNA, the CDR3 is TGTGCCAGCAGCCAAGACCTGATTAGTTTGAACACTGAAGCTTTCTTT.

There are many counts of this clonotype. J is TRBJ1-1 and V is TRBV5-1; D not resolved. CDR1 SGHRS and CDR2 YFSETQ come from the germline V gene. The CDR3 covers 14 residues. V shed 2 bases and J shed 1 base, with 9 bases lying between them. The CDR3 sequence: CASSFPSGNTEAFF. CDR3 DNA sequence: TGCGCCAGCAGCTTTCCTTCAGGGAACACTGAAGCTTTCTTT.

V gene TRBV19 combines with J gene TRBJ1-2; 9 positions match TRBD1. V shed 4 bases, J shed 4 bases, and the junction held 10 bases outside the gene matches. The CDR3 loop spans 16 amino acids. CDR1 is LNHDA, CDR2 SQIVND, per germline (reference sequence). The CDR3 here is CASSTPRQGEIYGYTF. CDR3 bases: TGTGCCAGTAGTACCCCCCGACAGGGGGAGATCTATGGCTACACCTTC.